This record concerns one TCR beta chain sequence. The antigen is not known. Libraries were prepared by immunoSEQ multiplex PCR; TCRdb keeps only in-frame clonotypes and omits some of them. The sample includes tens of thousands of clones, roughly 86% of them seen just once. This specimen comes from a study of siplizumab effects on memory and regulatory T cells. The study's findings and limits: Naive versus memory phenotype went unassigned for roughly 75-96% of proliferating CD4+ or CD8+ clones. Proliferating Tregs in siplizumab cultures were never verified as suppressive.

Germline V gene data show CDR1 as ENHRY and CDR2 as SYGVKD. The CDR3 length is 16 residues. Trimming removed 8 bases from V and 1 base from J; junction bases left unmatched: 11. This TCR came from a human donor in good health. V usage is TRBV10-3 and J usage is TRBJ2-5, with 9 bases aligning to TRBD1. Sample: Tregs sorted from blood. CDR3 protein: CAIGGWDRAGQETQYF. CDR3 in DNA: TGTGCCATCGGGGGATGGGACAGGGCAGGCCAAGAGACCCAGTACTTC.